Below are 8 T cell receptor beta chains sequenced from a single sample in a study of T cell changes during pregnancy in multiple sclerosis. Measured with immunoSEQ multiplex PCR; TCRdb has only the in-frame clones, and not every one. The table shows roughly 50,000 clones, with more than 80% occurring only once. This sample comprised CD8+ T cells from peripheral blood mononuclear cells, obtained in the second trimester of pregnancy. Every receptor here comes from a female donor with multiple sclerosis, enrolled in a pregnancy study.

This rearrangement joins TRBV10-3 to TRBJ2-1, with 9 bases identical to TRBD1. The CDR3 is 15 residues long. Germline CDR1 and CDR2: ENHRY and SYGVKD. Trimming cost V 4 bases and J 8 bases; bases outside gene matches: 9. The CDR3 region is CAISGRDRENHEQFF. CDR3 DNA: TGTGCCATCAGTGGACGGGACAGGGAAAACCATGAGCAGTTCTTC.

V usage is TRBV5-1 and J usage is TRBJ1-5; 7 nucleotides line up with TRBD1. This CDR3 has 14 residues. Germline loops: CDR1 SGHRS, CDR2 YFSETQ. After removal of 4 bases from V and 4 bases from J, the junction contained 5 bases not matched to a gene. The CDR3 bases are TGCGCCAGCAGCGACGGGACAGATAATCAGCCCCAGCATTTT. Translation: CASSDGTDNQPQHF.

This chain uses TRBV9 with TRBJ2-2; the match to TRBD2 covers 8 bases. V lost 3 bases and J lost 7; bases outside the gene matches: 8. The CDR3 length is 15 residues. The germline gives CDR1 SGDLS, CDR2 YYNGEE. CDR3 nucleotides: TGTGCCAGCAGCGGAACGGGAGGGGGTGTCGGGGAGCTGTTTTTT. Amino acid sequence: CASSGTGGGVGELFF.

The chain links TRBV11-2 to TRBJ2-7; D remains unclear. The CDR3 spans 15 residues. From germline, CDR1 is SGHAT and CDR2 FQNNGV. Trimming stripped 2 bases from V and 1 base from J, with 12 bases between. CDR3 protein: CASSLTLRHSYEQYF. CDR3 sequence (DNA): TGTGCCAGCAGCTTAACCCTACGACATTCCTACGAGCAGTACTTC.

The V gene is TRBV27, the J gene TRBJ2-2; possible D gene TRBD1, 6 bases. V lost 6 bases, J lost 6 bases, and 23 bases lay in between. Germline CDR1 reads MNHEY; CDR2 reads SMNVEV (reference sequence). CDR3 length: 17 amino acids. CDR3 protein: CASRAGARGRLAGELFF. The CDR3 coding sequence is TGTGCCAGCAGAGCCGGAGCCAGGGGTCGGTTGGCCGGGGAGCTGTTTTTT.

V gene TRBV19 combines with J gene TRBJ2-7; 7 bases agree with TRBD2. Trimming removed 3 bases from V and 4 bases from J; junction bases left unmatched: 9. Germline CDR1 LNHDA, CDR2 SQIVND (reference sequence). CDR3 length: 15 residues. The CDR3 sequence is CASSITGTISYEQYF. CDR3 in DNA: TGTGCCAGTAGTATTACCGGGACTATTTCTTACGAGCAGTACTTC.

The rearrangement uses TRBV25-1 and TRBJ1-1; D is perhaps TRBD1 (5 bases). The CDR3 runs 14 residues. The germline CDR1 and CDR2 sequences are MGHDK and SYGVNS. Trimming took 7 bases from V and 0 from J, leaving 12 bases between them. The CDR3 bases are TGTGCCAGCACGCCGCAGGGAATGAACACTGAAGCTTTCTTT. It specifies CASTPQGMNTEAFF. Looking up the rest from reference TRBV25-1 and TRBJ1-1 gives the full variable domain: EADIYQTPRYLVIGTGKKITLECSQTMGHDKMYWYQQDPGMELHLIHYSYGVNSTEKGDLSSESTVSRIRTEHFPLTLESARPSHTSQYLCASTPQGMNTEAFFGQGTRLTVV.

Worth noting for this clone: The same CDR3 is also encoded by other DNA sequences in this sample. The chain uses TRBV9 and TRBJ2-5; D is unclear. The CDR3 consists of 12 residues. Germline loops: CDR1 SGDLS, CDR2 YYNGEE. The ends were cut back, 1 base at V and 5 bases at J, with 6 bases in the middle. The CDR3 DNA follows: TGTGCCAGCAGCGTATCCGGGGAGACCCAGTACTTC. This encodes CASSVSGETQYF.